What follows describes a single TCR beta chain. Time point meaning: after trial treatment. Treatment: LDRT plus nivolumab, ipilimumab, low-dose cyclophosphamide and aspirin (RACIN trial). The donors, trial participants, received nivolumab, ipilimumab, aspirin, low-dose cyclophosphamide and low-dose radiotherapy. Germline CDR1 and CDR2: SGDLS and YYNGEE. V shed 0 bases and J shed 3 bases, with 12 bases lying between them. This CDR3 comprises 16 residues. These data are taken from a study of low-dose radiotherapy and immunotherapy resistance in tumors. Both TCRalpha and TCRbeta chains were reverse transcribed with V-gene-specific primers. Using a constant-region primer together with a V-primer adapter, TCRs were subjected to roughly 20 PCR cycles of amplification. From the reads, TCRdb called clonotypes with MiXCR, one entry per CDR3 protein. The repertoire holds 35,000 to 50,000 distinct CDR3 sequences, with less than 30% as singletons.

The sample here was PBMCs, taken after low-dose radiotherapy plus immunotherapy. This TCR was recovered from a male donor with prostate cancer. The chain is built from TRBV9 and TRBJ2-2; D possibly corresponds to TRBD2 (6 bases). In DNA form, the CDR3 reads TGTGCCAGCAGCGTAGAGGGAGGAAGGGACACCGGGGAGCTGTTTTTT. This codes for CASSVEGGRDTGELFF.